This TCR beta chain was recorded in a study of cytomegalovirus exposure and HLA in healthy donors. About the research overall: Assignment to the Caucasian-associated ancestry cluster applied to approximately 80% of the roughly 410 genotyped donors.

Germline V gives CDR1 SGHAT, CDR2 FQNNGV. V was cut by 1 base and J by 3 bases, with 9 bases left in between. The CDR3 runs 15 residues. General study results and limits: Another analysis was done later, and it associated around 16,000 TCR beta sequences with HLA alleles at 0.05 false discovery rate.

Regarding this clone: Antigen unknown.

The PCR contained 60 Vbeta and 13 Jbeta primers. Some clones are missing from TCRdb's copy, which holds only in-frame ones; the method was immunoSEQ multiplex PCR. The data show roughly 160,000 clones, under 90% seen once. The chain couples TRBV11-2 to TRBJ1-4, with D unclear. This TCR derives from a man younger than 45 in good health and CMV-seronegative. Sequenced: PBMCs. The CDR3 DNA follows: TGTGCCAGCAGCTTAGGCGGGTATCCTAATGAAAAACTGTTTTTT. Translating it yields CASSLGGYPNEKLFF.